This T cell receptor (beta chain) is drawn from a study of T cells in Graves' hyperthyroidism and ophthalmopathy. This clonotype occurred many times. V was trimmed by 4 bases and J by 4 bases, leaving 11 bases between them. CDR1 is PRHDT and CDR2 is FYEKMQ in the germline V gene (reference sequence). The CDR3 length is 14 residues. Amplification yielded TCR beta CDR3 regions, with RNA transcripts as the source. Researchers ran a first-round RT-PCR on the TCR CDR3 using the HTBI primer set. TCRdb recomputed calls from the multiplex PCR reads with MiXCR, one row per CDR3 protein. The profile covers 350,000 to 400,000 distinct CDR3 sequences, with about 18% appearing a single time and about 3.7% taken by the ten largest.

This TCR was sampled from a woman between 18 and 29 years old with Graves' hyperthyroidism. The V call is TRBV13, the J call TRBJ1-3; D is ambiguous. Sequenced sample: blood. CDR3 amino acids: CASSSRAKGNTIYF. In DNA form, the CDR3 reads TGTGCCAGCAGCTCACGGGCGAAAGGAAACACCATATATTTT. Complete variable domain (other parts from reference TRBV13 and TRBJ1-3): AAGVIQSPRHLIKEKRETATLKCYPIPRHDTVYWYQQGPGQDPQFLISFYEKMQSDKGSIPDRFSAQQFSDYHSELNMSSLELGDSALYFCASSSRAKGNTIYFGEGSWLTVV.